What follows describes a single TCR beta chain. Its antigen is undetermined. With random hexamers, about 0.5 to 1 ug RNA was reverse transcribed. An immunoSEQ multiplex PCR amplified TCR beta CDR3 over 54 Vbeta and 13 Jbeta. TCRdb used MiXCR to reprocess the immunoSEQ multiplex PCR reads, holding one entry per CDR3 protein. The data show 100,000 to 150,000 distinct CDR3 sequences, 85% to 95% seen once. This entry comes from a study of CD8 T cells in Susac syndrome. Regarding the study as a whole: In its TCR sequencing and HLA analysis, the study acknowledged that the number of individuals was relatively small.

The multiple sclerosis control group comprised treatment-naive patients with stable or active relapsing-remitting disease. Unmatched junction bases numbered 5, after V lost 1 base and J lost 7 bases. The CDR3 sequence is 15 residues long. From germline, CDR1 is SGHAT and CDR2 FQNNGV. Sample: CD4+ T cells from PBMCs. The TCR originated in a human donor with multiple sclerosis. The rearrangement uses TRBV11-2 and TRBJ2-2; 8 bases agree with TRBD2. The CDR3 DNA sequence: TGTGCCAGCAGCTTAGCGGGGGGGCCTGGCGGGGAGCTGTTTTTT. Amino acids: CASSLAGGPGGELFF.